This T cell receptor (beta chain) was identified during a study of T cells in women clearing cervical HPV infection. Looking at the study overall: Controls gave blood once infection was undetectable; cases at lesion identification. Notes on the study in general: Controls had more TRBV6-7 (0.16%) than cases (roughly 0.11%).

About this clone itself: Its antigen is undetermined. The read falls 3 residues short of the CDR3 end, and the missing part is taken from the germline J gene.

Only in-frame clones appear in the TCRdb table, and some are missing; sequencing was by immunoSEQ multiplex PCR. Here the sample table reports under 30,000 clones. The CDR3 is 18 residues long. Per the germline V gene, CDR1 is SNHLY and CDR2 is FYNNEI. V shed 6 bases and J shed 0 bases, with 18 bases lying between them. The sequenced sample consisted of blood buffy coat. V gene TRBV2 combines with J gene TRBJ2-6, with TRBD1 as a possible D gene (6 bases). The sequence derives from a woman between 18 and 70 years old with a cervical HPV16 infection that either progressed to CIN3+ or cleared (not recorded which). CDR3 protein: CASSKRQVFNSGANVLTF. CDR3 bases read: TGTGCCAGCAGCAAAAGACAGGTATTCAACTCTGGGGCCAACGTC.